This passage covers 14 T cell receptor beta chains from one sample sequenced in a study of T cell responses to AZD1222 COVID-19 vaccine. Repertoires were generated with immunoSEQ multiplex PCR, while TCRdb's copy carries only in-frame clones and drops some. The sample lists some 100,000 clones, roughly nine tenths seen once, with roughly 2.7% in the top ten. The material was peripheral blood, obtained 28 days after the second AZD1222 dose. These receptors all come from an adult who received the AZD1222 COVID-19 vaccine.

The rearrangement joins TRBV30 to TRBJ2-7; TRBD2 aligns across 11 bases. This CDR3 has 14 residues. V lost 2 bases and J lost 6; bases outside the gene matches: 6. In germline, CDR1 is GTSNPN, CDR2 SVGIG (reference sequence). Written as DNA, the CDR3 is TGTGCCTGGAGTTTTAGCGGGGGGGCCGCCGAGCAGTACTTC. Translated, it gives CAWSFSGGAAEQYF.

The V and J genes are TRBV30 and TRBJ2-7; 11 bases are shared with TRBD2. This CDR3 region has 13 residues. Germline lookup yields CDR1 GTSNPN and CDR2 SVGIG (reference sequence). V lost 8 bases and J lost 12; bases outside the gene matches: 15. Here the CDR3 DNA reads TGTGCCCTACGACTAGCGGGATCCCCGCGTCGGTACTTC. This translates into CALRLAGSPRRYF.

V gene TRBV5-6 combines with J gene TRBJ2-7, with D hard to call. Germline V gene lookup returns CDR1 SGHDT and CDR2 YYEEEE. Between the trimmed V and J ends, which lost 0 bases and 6 bases, there was a span of 7 bases. The CDR3 sequence is 12 residues long. CDR3 in amino acids: CASSLDAIEQYF. CDR3 DNA sequence: TGTGCCAGCAGCTTGGATGCGATCGAGCAGTACTTC. Variable domain in full (rest from reference TRBV5-6 and TRBJ2-7): DAGVTQSPTHLIKTRGQQVTLRCSPKSGHDTVSWYQQALGQGPQFIFQYYEEEERQRGNFPDRFSGHQFPNYSSELNVNALLLGDSALYLCASSLDAIEQYFGPGTRLTVT.

The rearrangement joins TRBV7-2 to TRBJ1-4; D ambiguous. In germline, CDR1 is SGHTA, CDR2 FQGNSA. The V end was cut by 4 bases, the J end by 5 bases, with 11 bases between. The CDR3 extends over 14 amino acids. The CDR3 DNA sequence: TGTGCCAGCAGCTGGCCCGGAAGGAATGAAAAACTGTTTTTT. Protein sequence: CASSWPGRNEKLFF.

The genes are TRBV10-2 and TRBJ2-2, with 8 bases matching TRBD2. The trim removed 4 bases at V and 2 bases at J, leaving 3 bases unmatched. The CDR3 extends over 15 amino acids. CDR1 and CDR2 from the germline V gene are WSHSY and SAAADI. DNA of the CDR3: TGCGCCAGCAGTGGTAGCGGGACTAACACCGGGGAGCTGTTTTTT. Protein: CASSGSGTNTGELFF.

A note on this clone: Relative to the germline gene, one junction end is altered; a read error may explain this. This chain connects TRBV27 to TRBJ2-2; unclear D gene. Germline V CDR1 and CDR2: MNHEY, SMNVEV (reference sequence). CDR3 length: 11 amino acids. This chain's CDR3 is CASGLGGELFF. The CDR3 coding sequence is TGTGCCAGCGGTTTGGGAGGGGAGCTGTTTTTT.

The CDR3, as DNA: TGTGCCAGCAGTGATCCCGGGACAGCAATTGAAAAACTGTTTTTT. This sequence encodes CASSDPGTAIEKLFF. The chain carries TRBV6-1 and TRBJ1-4; TRBD1 aligns across 7 bases. The J segment lost 7 bases and the V segment lost 3 bases, leaving 8 bases of the junction unmatched. The germline V gene has CDR1 MNHNS and CDR2 SASEGT. CDR3 length: 15 amino acids.

J is TRBJ2-1 and V is TRBV6-4; TRBD2 agrees at 9 bases. Germline V gene lookup returns CDR1 MRHNA and CDR2 SNTAGT. The V gene end was trimmed by 3 bases and the J gene end by 1 base; junction bases not matched to a gene: 1. The CDR3 spans 15 residues. The CDR3 DNA is TGTGCCAGCAGTGAGACTAGCGGTTCCTACAATGAGCAGTTCTTC. Amino acid sequence: CASSETSGSYNEQFF.

The chain employs TRBV7-9 and TRBJ2-5, with TRBD2 matching 8 bases. Germline V CDR1 and CDR2: SEHNR, FQNEAQ (reference sequence). The CDR3 covers 13 residues. V trimming: 6 bases; J trimming: 4 bases; junction bases outside the gene matches: 4. The CDR3 sequence: CASRTSVLETQYF. The CDR3 bases are TGTGCCAGCAGGACTAGCGTTTTAGAGACCCAGTACTTC.

This clone was recorded once. This chain connects TRBV15 to TRBJ1-2; TRBD1 matches 7 bases. The CDR3 runs to 14 residues. V gave up 5 bases and J gave up 7 bases; unmatched junction bases: 10. Looked up from germline, CDR1 is LNHNV and CDR2 is YYDKDF (reference sequence). The CDR3 region has the DNA TGTGCCACCAGCTTAGATGTCCAGGGGGGTGGCTACACCTTC. It translates to CATSLDVQGGGYTF.

The V gene is TRBV30, the J gene TRBJ2-5, with D possibly matching TRBD2 (5 bases). V was cut by 0 bases and J by 12 bases, with 14 bases left in between. This CDR3 region has 12 residues. The germline V gene encodes CDR1 GTSNPN and CDR2 SVGIG (reference sequence). Here the CDR3 reads CAWSVAGPGKYF. The DNA of the CDR3 is TGTGCCTGGAGTGTGGCAGGCCCGGGGAAGTACTTC.

This chain links TRBV20-1 with TRBJ1-1; D gene ambiguous. V shed 3 bases and J shed 0 bases, with 14 bases lying between them. Per germline, CDR1 DFQATT and CDR2 SNEGSKA (reference sequence). CDR3 length equals 15 residues. This chain's CDR3 is CSASTDYWLNTEAFF. Here the CDR3 DNA reads TGCAGTGCTAGTACAGACTATTGGCTGAACACTGAAGCTTTCTTT.

This clone was recorded once. The V call is TRBV7-9, the J call TRBJ1-2, with D perhaps matching TRBD1 (5 bases). The germline V gene has CDR1 SEHNR and CDR2 FQNEAQ (reference sequence). CDR3 length: 12 amino acids. Trimming left V 3 bases short and J 8 bases short, with 10 bases between. DNA for the CDR3: TGTGCCAGCAGCTTTTGGGGACCCGGCTACACCTTC. It is translated as CASSFWGPGYTF.

The chain is built from TRBV2 and TRBJ1-4; D is ambiguous. This CDR3 region has 15 residues. CDR1 and CDR2 (germline): SNHLY, FYNNEI. The V and J ends lost 2 bases and 7 bases respectively, with 14 bases between them. CDR3 in amino acids: CASSELQERVEKLFF. As DNA, the CDR3 is TGTGCCAGCAGTGAATTGCAGGAGAGAGTTGAAAAACTGTTTTTT.